These 2 T cell receptor beta chains came from one sample sequenced in a study of blood T cell repertoires in COVID-19. Sequenced by immunoSEQ multiplex PCR; TCRdb stores in-frame clones only, minus some. The top ten hold roughly 6.7% of the sample, which has more than 250,000 clones, around 89% seen once. Sample: peripheral blood. The receptors here all came from a man aged 18 to 30 who had recovered from COVID-19.

The chain uses TRBV12-3 or TRBV12-4 and TRBJ1-6; D is unclear. The V gene lost 3 bases and the J gene lost 15 bases, with 15 bases spanning the gap. The CDR3 is made up of 13 amino acids. CDR3 sequence reads: CASSFGTGGVLHF. The CDR3 coding sequence is TGTGCCAGCAGTTTCGGAACTGGAGGTGTCCTCCACTTT.

The V call is TRBV9, the J call TRBJ2-7, with 7 bases fitting TRBD1. After removal of 4 bases from V and 6 bases from J, the junction contained 7 bases not matched to a gene. Germline V gene data show CDR1 as SGDLS and CDR2 as YYNGEE. The CDR3 runs to 13 residues. CDR3 coding DNA: TGTGCCAGCAGCCCAGTAACAGGGGTCGAGCAGTACTTC. Amino acid sequence: CASSPVTGVEQYF.